This note documents a single TCR beta chain sequence. Indicated treatment: 19 received Ad26.COV2.S at low or high dose, single or two shots; about 5 received placebo; per-sample allocation not given. The samples were gathered on day 63 after the first injection of vaccine or placebo. This entry comes from a study of Ad26.COV2.S vaccination and SARS-CoV-2 variants. The assay was immunoSEQ multiplex PCR, and TCRdb's table has in-frame clones only and misses some. This table has approximately 250,000 clones, roughly 85% appearing once. The length of the CDR3 is 16 residues. V was cut by 4 bases and J by 0 bases, with 13 bases left in between. The germline V gene has CDR1 KGHSY and CDR2 FQNENV.

The clonotype comes from a person between 18 and 59 years old who received the Ad26.COV2.S COVID-19 vaccine or a placebo. This rearrangement joins TRBV16 to TRBJ1-3; D unresolved. The specimen was peripheral blood, collected in a trial of Ad26.COV2.S vaccine versus placebo. The CDR3 protein is CASSRAPASSGNTIYF. The CDR3 coding sequence is TGTGCCAGCAGCCGAGCACCAGCGTCCTCTGGAAACACCATATATTTT.